These T cell receptor beta chains were read from a single sample in a study of Ad26.COV2.S vaccination and SARS-CoV-2 variants. TCRdb's copy holds only in-frame clones and misses some; the assay was immunoSEQ multiplex PCR. The sample has about 480,000 clones; approximately 90% are singletons. This specimen was peripheral blood, taken in a trial of Ad26.COV2.S vaccine versus placebo. Source of these receptors: a person between 18 and 65 years old who received the Ad26.COV2.S COVID-19 vaccine or a placebo. The CDR3 runs from the conserved cysteine through the conserved F or W. The D gene is left open where the match is weak. Clone size is shown for a subset of rows, as once, few, many or a class of expanded clone.

TRBD2 | TRBJ2-1 | TRBV7-2 | 16 | - | TGTGCCAGCAGCTTAGAATCGGCTAGCGGTCGGGGTGAGCAGTTCTTC | CASSLESASGRGEQFF
- | TRBJ1-1 | TRBV19 | 14 | - | TGTGCCAGTAGGTTTTTTCAGAGGGAACAGAAGCTTTTCTTT | CASRFFQREQKLFF
TRBD1 | TRBJ1-5 | TRBV30 | 14 | - | TGTGCCTGGAGTCTCGGCCAGGGGGAGCAGCCCCAGCATTTT | CAWSLGQGEQPQHF
TRBD1 | TRBJ1-6 | TRBV5-1 | 15 | - | TGCGCCAGCAGCTTGACCTGGACAGGGCGATCACCCCTCCACTTT | CASSLTWTGRSPLHF
TRBD2 | TRBJ2-1 | TRBV5-5 | 15 | - | TGTGCCAGCAGCTTGGGACTAGCGGATAACAATGAGCAGTTCTTC | CASSLGLADNNEQFF
TRBD1 | TRBJ1-1 | TRBV7-3 | 14 | - | TGTGCCAGCAGCTCCTCACGGGACAGACTTGAAGCTTTCTTT | CASSSSRDRLEAFF
- | TRBJ1-1 | TRBV7-9 | 13 | few | TGTGCCAGCAGCTTAGCACTGGCCTTTGAAGCTTTCTTT | CASSLALAFEAFF
- | TRBJ1-2 | TRBV2 | 12 | - | TGTGCCAGCACTGGCACCGCCTATGGCTACACCTTC | CASTGTAYGYTF
TRBD2 | TRBJ2-1 | TRBV6-2/TRBV6-3 | 15 | - | TGTGCCAGCAGTCCCAAACTAGCGGGAGACAATGAGCAGTTCTTC | CASSPKLAGDNEQFF
TRBD1 | TRBJ1-2 | TRBV19 | 14 | - | TGTGCCAGTAAACGGACAGGGAGGGACTATGGCTACACCTTC | CASKRTGRDYGYTF
- | TRBJ2-7 | TRBV11-2 | 14 | - | TGTGCCAGCAGCCGCCCGGTGGGTCCCTACGAGCAGTACTTC | CASSRPVGPYEQYF
- | TRBJ2-5 | TRBV5-1 | 16 | - | TGCGCCAGCAGCTTGGGAGCATTCGGTCACCAAGAGACCCAGTACTTC | CASSLGAFGHQETQYF
TRBD2 | TRBJ2-7 | TRBV7-2 | 14 | - | TGTGCCAGCAGCTTATCCGGGAGGCTGAACGAGCAGTACTTC | CASSLSGRLNEQYF
- | TRBJ1-5 | TRBV15 | 15 | once | TGTGCCACCAGCGTTGGGGGTTATAGCAATCAGCCCCAGCATTTT | CATSVGGYSNQPQHF
TRBD2 | TRBJ2-7 | TRBV4-2 | 15 | - | TGTGCCAGCAGCCTCGCCCTAGCGGGCTCCTACGAGCAGTACTTC | CASSLALAGSYEQYF
TRBD1 | TRBJ1-4 | TRBV2 | 15 | - | TGTGCCAGCAGTGATGTGGGACAGGGGGGAGAAAAACTGTTTTTT | CASSDVGQGGEKLFF
TRBD2 | TRBJ2-3 | TRBV6-2/TRBV6-3 | 16 | - | TGTGCCAGCGGCCAGATAGGGGCGCGGGAGTTTGATACGCAGTATTTT | CASGQIGAREFDTQYF
- | TRBJ1-1 | TRBV7-6 | 14 | - | TGTGCCAGCAGCCTCAAGTGGGGAGGCACTGAAGCTTTCTTT | CASSLKWGGTEAFF
- | TRBJ1-5 | TRBV5-4 | 16 | - | TGTGCCAGCAGCTTGGGGGGCGATGATAGCAATCAGCCCCAGCATTTT | CASSLGGDDSNQPQHF
- | TRBJ2-2 | TRBV5-1 | 13 | few | TGCGCCAGCAGCTTCCAGAACACCGGGGAGCTGTTTTTT | CASSFQNTGELFF
- | TRBJ1-1 | TRBV19 | 15 | - | TGTGCCAGTTCCCGGGTGGCGGCTACGAACACTGAAGCTTTCTTT | CASSRVAATNTEAFF
- | TRBJ2-7 | TRBV30 | 11 | - | TGTGCCTGGAACGCTAACTACGAGCAGTACTTC | CAWNANYEQYF
- | TRBJ2-7 | TRBV6-1 | 14 | - | TGTGCCAGCAGTGAAATGCTGGGGCCCTACGAGCAGTACTTC | CASSEMLGPYEQYF
TRBD1 | TRBJ2-3 | TRBV5-5 | 14 | - | TGTGCCACGGACCAAGGACAGGGGCCCGATACGCAGTATTTT | CATDQGQGPDTQYF
- | TRBJ1-3 | TRBV7-2 | 15 | - | TGTGCCAGCAGCTTAGCGTCGGGGGCTGGAAACACCATATATTTT | CASSLASGAGNTIYF
- | TRBJ1-1 | TRBV4-3 | 15 | - | TGCGCCAGCAGCCAAGAGTGGAGCGGGCTCACTGAAGCTTTCTTT | CASSQEWSGLTEAFF
- | TRBJ2-5 | TRBV5-1 | 14 | - | TGCGCCAGCAGCTTCCGGGGAGCCCGAGAGACCCAGTACTTC | CASSFRGARETQYF
- | TRBJ2-2 | TRBV4-3 | 14 | - | TGCGCCAGCAGCCAAGTCTTAGGCACCGGGGAGCTGTTTTTT | CASSQVLGTGELFF
- | TRBJ1-5 | TRBV20-1 | 11 | - | TGCAGTGCTACTCGAAATCAGCCCCAGCATTTT | CSATRNQPQHF
- | TRBJ1-5 | TRBV6-6 | 13 | - | TGTGCCAGCAGTTCGAGGGATAATCAGCCCCAGCATTTT | CASSSRDNQPQHF
- | TRBJ1-5 | TRBV5-8 | 15 | - | TGTGCCAGCAGCGGAGGCGGTGGGGGTCATCAGCCCCAGCATTTT | CASSGGGGGHQPQHF
- | TRBJ2-3 | TRBV7-3 | 14 | - | TGTGCCAGCAGCTCCTCCGTAGGGGCAGATACGCAGTATTTT | CASSSSVGADTQYF
TRBD2 | TRBJ2-3 | TRBV4-2 | 19 | - | TGTGCCAGCAGCCAAGAGGTCGCGGGAGGGACGACTCGCACAGATACGCAGTATTTT | CASSQEVAGGTTRTDTQYF
- | TRBJ1-4 | TRBV12-3/TRBV12-4 | 12 | - | TGTGCCAGCAGTCTGGGCCGGATGGGACTGTTTTTT | CASSLGRMGLFF
- | TRBJ2-5 | TRBV9 | 15 | - | TGTGCCAGCAGCGTTGCGCCGCACGGCCAAGAGACCCAGTACTTC | CASSVAPHGQETQYF
TRBD1 | TRBJ1-1 | TRBV5-1 | 13 | - | TGCGCCAGCAGCTTGGGGGACAGGGGTTTAGCTTTCTTT | CASSLGDRGLAFF
- | TRBJ2-2 | TRBV29-1 | 15 | - | TGCAGCGTCCTCCAAACCGGGAAATCCACCGGGGAGCTGTTTTTT | CSVLQTGKSTGELFF
TRBD2 | TRBJ2-7 | TRBV7-2 | 14 | - | TGTGCCAGCAGCCTCCTGGCGGGAGCGAGCGAGCAGTACTTC | CASSLLAGASEQYF
- | TRBJ2-5 | TRBV7-3 | 15 | - | TGTGCCAGCAGCCCATCCGGGACCCTCCAAGAGACCCAGTACTTC | CASSPSGTLQETQYF
TRBD2 | TRBJ2-3 | TRBV27 | 17 | - | TGTGCCAGCAGTTCATCCGGACTAGCGGGAAGGGCAGATACGCAGTATTTT | CASSSSGLAGRADTQYF
- | TRBJ1-2 | TRBV25-1 | 14 | - | TGTGCCAGCAGAGGGACATTTCCAGGAGATGGCTACACCTTC | CASRGTFPGDGYTF
- | TRBJ2-7 | TRBV19 | 15 | - | TGTGCCAGTAGTCTTCAGGACACCCTGGGTTACGAGCAGTACTTC | CASSLQDTLGYEQYF
- | TRBJ1-5 | TRBV7-9 | 12 | few | TGTGCCAGCAGCAGGAAGAATCAGCCCCAGCATTTT | CASSRKNQPQHF
- | TRBJ2-1 | TRBV28 | 15 | - | TGTGCCAGCACCTCTCCCGCTGGCGGTAGGTATGAGCAGTTCTTC | CASTSPAGGRYEQFF
TRBD1 | TRBJ1-4 | TRBV5-4 | 15 | once | TGTGCCAGCAGCTTGTCAGGGGGCAGGTCTGAAAAACTGTTTTTT | CASSLSGGRSEKLFF
- | TRBJ2-7 | TRBV7-9 | 13 | - | TGTGCCAGCAGCTTATCAGGGGATGCCGAGCAGTACTTC | CASSLSGDAEQYF
TRBD1 | TRBJ1-1 | TRBV30 | 15 | - | TGTGCCTGGAGTCCTAAGGGACAGTCTAACACTGAAGCTTTCTTT | CAWSPKGQSNTEAFF
TRBD1 | TRBJ2-3 | TRBV7-3 | 13 | - | TGTGCCAGCGATCCTACAGGGGTGGATACGCAGTATTTT | CASDPTGVDTQYF
- | TRBJ2-1 | TRBV12-5 | 12 | - | TGTGCTAGTGCCACCACGAGGAATGAGCAGTTCTTC | CASATTRNEQFF
- | TRBJ1-1 | TRBV11-1 | 15 | - | TGTGCCAGCAGCTTAATGAAAGGGGCGAACACTGAAGCTTTCTTT | CASSLMKGANTEAFF
- | TRBJ1-5 | TRBV15 | 15 | - | TGTGCCACCAGCGGGGCCTATCAGGAGAATCAGCCCCAGCATTTT | CATSGAYQENQPQHF
- | TRBJ1-3 | TRBV5-4 | 13 | - | TGTGCCAGCAGCGACAGGTCGGGAAACACCATATATTTT | CASSDRSGNTIYF